Listed here are 23 T cell receptor beta chains from one sample, sequenced in a study of Ad26.COV2.S vaccination and SARS-CoV-2 variants (dated by TCRdb to about 2021). The treatment or condition label, read with the paper, signifies: roughly 19 received Ad26.COV2.S at low or high dose, single or two shots; about 5 received placebo; per-sample allocation not given. For vaccine and placebo recipients, the sequenced repertoires came from samples collected on day 63 after the first injection. Library construction relied on the immunoSEQ multiplex PCR assay. Entries here come from immuneACCESS through TCRdb and include only in-frame sequences with V and J called. Some clones fail to appear in such tables; in the studies checked, an unresolved V gene covers under half of the shortfall, and the cause of the remainder is unknown. In this sample the table shows hundreds of thousands of clones, 75% to 90% of which occur a single time. The ten most abundant clones make up around 10% of the sample.

The source material was peripheral blood, sampled in a trial of Ad26.COV2.S vaccine versus placebo. These receptors all stem from a person between 18 and 59 years old who received the Ad26.COV2.S COVID-19 vaccine or a placebo.

This sequence joins TRBV6-7 and TRBJ2-1; 7 nucleotides line up with TRBD1. TRBV6-7 is given ORF status, its function remaining uncertain. The CDR3 is 12 amino acids. J was trimmed by 7 bases and V by 7 bases; bases with no gene match: 4. The CDR3 sequence: CASTHRGNEQFF. CDR3 nucleotides: TGTGCCAGCACCCACAGGGGTAATGAGCAGTTCTTC.

V is TRBV4-1 and J is TRBJ2-7, with a weak D call TRBD1 (5 bases). This CDR3 spans 15 amino acids. The V end was cut by 4 bases, the J end by 5 bases, with 18 bases between. Looked up from germline, CDR1 is MGHRA and CDR2 is YSYEKL. The CDR3 is CASSPRDLGSDEQYF. Written as DNA, the CDR3 is TGCGCCAGCAGCCCCAGGGATCTCGGTTCGGACGAGCAGTACTTC.

This clone has only a few counts. The chain employs TRBV7-9 and TRBJ2-5; TRBD1 is a possible D gene (6 bases). V lost 9 bases and J lost 4, with 12 bases in between. CDR3 length: 12 amino acids. Per the germline V gene, CDR1 is SEHNR and CDR2 is FQNEAQ (reference sequence). CDR3 in DNA: TGTGCCAGGACAGGAGACCGAGAGACCCAGTACTTC. Its translation is CARTGDRETQYF.

This rearrangement joins TRBV5-1 to TRBJ2-2; D could derive from TRBD1 or TRBD2 (7 bases each). In germline, CDR1 is SGHRS, CDR2 YFSETQ. The CDR3 contains 15 residues. Trimming took 2 bases from V and 3 from J, leaving 11 bases between them. Written as DNA, the CDR3 is TGCGCCAGCAGCTTCCAGGGGGGGGACACCGGGGAGCTGTTTTTT. This sequence encodes CASSFQGGDTGELFF.

This rearrangement joins TRBV28 to TRBJ2-7; TRBD2 agrees at 9 bases. V was clipped by 3 bases and J by 6 bases; unmatched bases: 9. CDR3 length: 15 residues. Germline V lookup: CDR1 MDHEN, CDR2 SYDVKM. CDR3 sequence: CASSFRLAGTGEQYF. The CDR3 DNA sequence: TGTGCCAGCAGTTTCCGGCTAGCGGGGACTGGCGAGCAGTACTTC. The full variable domain, its missing parts supplied by reference TRBV28 and TRBJ2-7, is DVKVTQSSRYLVKRTGEKVFLECVQDMDHENMFWYRQDPGLGLRLIYFSYDVKMKEKGDIPEGYSVSREKKERFSLILESASTNQTSMYLCASSFRLAGTGEQYFGPGTRLTVT.

CDR3 nucleotides: TGTGCCAGCAGTTACGACGACGGGGAGCTGTTTTTT. Amino acid sequence: CASSYDDGELFF. This chain connects TRBV6-2 or TRBV6-3 to TRBJ2-2; no firm D call. V was shortened by 2 bases and J by 7 bases, with 5 bases between the two germline ends. CDR1 and CDR2 from the germline V gene are MNHEY and SVGEGT. This CDR3 region has 12 residues.

Only one count was recorded for this clone. The chain links TRBV7-2 to TRBJ1-1; D gene uncertain. Germline V gene data show CDR1 as SGHTA and CDR2 as FQGNSA. The CDR3 extends over 13 amino acids. Trimming shortened V by 6 bases and J by 1 base, and 9 bases separated the two germline ends. CDR3 in DNA: TGTGCCAGCAGTCGCCAGCAGAACACTGAAGCTTTCTTT. It codes for CASSRQQNTEAFF.

This clone was observed a few times. V is TRBV2 and J is TRBJ1-6; D not certain. This CDR3 spans 14 amino acids. The germline V and J ends were trimmed by 4 bases and 7 bases, with 11 bases remaining between them. From germline, CDR1 is SNHLY and CDR2 FYNNEI. CDR3 DNA sequence: TGTGCCAGCAGTGGGGTCGTGGGGAATTCACCCCTCCACTTT. This gives the protein CASSGVVGNSPLHF.

The genes are TRBV6-2 or TRBV6-3 and TRBJ1-2; D gene uncertain. CDR1 and CDR2 (germline): MNHEY, SVGEGT. The CDR3 covers 13 residues. Trimming took 5 bases from V and 4 from J, leaving 11 bases between them. Here the CDR3 DNA reads TGTGCCAGCAGTGATCGGGATCCCTATGGCTACACCTTC. Translation gives CASSDRDPYGYTF.

The rearrangement joins TRBV28 to TRBJ1-1; TRBD1 might be the D (5 bases). This CDR3 has 14 amino acids. Germline CDR1 is MDHEN and CDR2 is SYDVKM. V gave up 8 bases and J gave up 0 bases, with 13 bases separating them. The CDR3 spells CASLRGSVNTEAFF. In DNA, the CDR3 is TGTGCCAGCCTCCGGGGCTCCGTGAACACTGAAGCTTTCTTT.

The chain recombines TRBV28 with TRBJ2-7, with D perhaps assigned TRBD1 or TRBD2 (6 bases each). Looked up from germline, CDR1 is MDHEN and CDR2 is SYDVKM. The V gene lost 4 bases and the J gene lost 2 bases, with 15 bases spanning the gap. The CDR3 length is 15 residues. The CDR3 DNA reads TGTGCCAGCAGTTCCGGAGGGGGATTAACCTACGAGCAGTACTTC. Amino acid sequence: CASSSGGGLTYEQYF.

V is TRBV9 and J is TRBJ2-5; 7 nucleotides agree with TRBD1. V shed 0 bases, J shed 5 bases, and the junction held 13 bases outside the gene matches. The CDR3 contains 17 residues. Germline lookup yields CDR1 SGDLS and CDR2 YYNGEE. This chain's CDR3 is CASSVGYRGRGLETQYF. The DNA for the CDR3 is TGTGCCAGCAGCGTAGGTTACAGGGGTCGGGGTCTCGAGACCCAGTACTTC.

There are a few counts of this clone. The J gene is TRBJ2-2, the V gene TRBV6-4; D gene unclear. CDR1 MRHNA and CDR2 SNTAGT come from the germline V gene. The CDR3 totals 13 residues. V was cut by 2 bases and J by 8 bases, with 9 bases left in between. The CDR3 DNA is TGTGCCAGCAGTGACCGGTCAACAGGGGAGCTGTTTTTT. Its protein product is CASSDRSTGELFF.

This clone was counted between two and nine times. The chain is built from TRBV4-1 and TRBJ2-7; D unclear. Trimming left V 1 base short and J 3 bases short, with 10 bases between. The CDR3 is 14 residues long. Germline V CDR1 and CDR2: MGHRA, YSYEKL. CDR3 DNA sequence: TGCGCCAGCAGCCAAGTGGCAGAAATCTACGAGCAGTACTTC. It encodes CASSQVAEIYEQYF.

In DNA form, the CDR3 reads TGTGCCAGCAGCCGTTTGGATGGGGGCCCCTCCTACAATGAGCAGTTCTTC. It codes for CASSRLDGGPSYNEQFF. The chain recombines TRBV7-9 with TRBJ2-1, with D perhaps TRBD1 (6 bases). The V end lost 5 bases, the J end lost 0 bases, and 17 bases lay between the germline ends. This CDR3 has 17 residues. Germline V gene data show CDR1 as SEHNR and CDR2 as FQNEAQ (reference sequence). The variable domain in full, completed from reference TRBV7-9 and TRBJ2-1, reads DTGVSQNPRHKITKRGQNVTFRCDPISEHNRLYWYRQTLGQGPEFLTYFQNEAQLEKSRLLSDRFSAERPKGSFSTLEIQRTEQGDSAMYLCASSRLDGGPSYNEQFFGPGTRLTVL.

The V and J genes are TRBV5-1 and TRBJ2-1; no definite D call. The CDR3 runs to 13 residues. Germline CDR1 and CDR2: SGHRS and YFSETQ. V was trimmed by 4 bases and J by 7 bases, leaving 12 bases between them. The CDR3: CASSPGQQNEQFF. The CDR3, as DNA: TGCGCCAGCAGCCCGGGCCAGCAGAATGAGCAGTTCTTC.

The sample holds a few counts of this clone. The V call is TRBV28, the J call TRBJ1-6, with D unclear. The CDR3 sequence is 13 residues long. V lost 7 bases and J lost 4, with 8 bases in between. Germline assignment: CDR1 MDHEN and CDR2 SYDVKM. The CDR3 nucleotides are TGTGCCAGCAACGGGGTATATAATTCACCCCTCCACTTT. The encoded protein is CASNGVYNSPLHF.

This chain links TRBV5-1 with TRBJ2-3; D is unclear. Germline loops: CDR1 SGHRS, CDR2 YFSETQ. Trimming shortened V by 4 bases and J by 0 bases, and 12 bases separated the two germline ends. CDR3 length equals 15 residues. The CDR3 loop is CASSLDESSTDTQYF. In DNA, the CDR3 is TGCGCCAGCAGCCTGGACGAGTCTAGCACAGATACGCAGTATTTT.

V usage is TRBV7-3 and J usage is TRBJ1-4; 9 bases align to TRBD1. Germline assignment: CDR1 SGHTA and CDR2 FQGTGA. V was clipped by 5 bases and J by 0 bases; unmatched bases: 1. This CDR3 comprises 15 residues. The CDR3 spells CASSRQGATNEKLFF. For the CDR3, the DNA is TGTGCCAGCAGCCGACAGGGGGCAACTAATGAAAAACTGTTTTTT.

This clone appeared a few times. This chain uses TRBV12-3 or TRBV12-4 with TRBJ2-7, with 7 bases fitting TRBD1. The CDR3 is 12 residues long. Losses at the gene ends were 8 bases for V and 9 bases for J; bases not matched to a gene: 10. CDR3 sequence reads: CASGLTGFAQYF. The CDR3 DNA is TGTGCCAGCGGCCTGACAGGGTTCGCGCAGTACTTC.

The gene calls are TRBV5-1 and TRBJ1-4, with D perhaps matching TRBD1 (6 bases). Germline CDR1 reads SGHRS; CDR2 reads YFSETQ. Trimming stripped 5 bases from V and 6 bases from J, with 14 bases between. This CDR3 is 14 amino acids long. DNA for the CDR3: TGCGCCAGCAGTGTGAGGGGGACGTATGAAAAACTGTTTTTT. Its protein product is CASSVRGTYEKLFF.

V gene TRBV24-1 combines with J gene TRBJ1-1; weak D call: TRBD1 (6 bases). The CDR3 runs 13 residues. Germline V lookup: CDR1 KGHDR, CDR2 SFDVKD. Trimming removed 3 bases from V and 5 bases from J, with 9 bases in between. Here the CDR3 DNA reads TGTGCCACCAGTGATAACAGGGTTACTGAAGCTTTCTTT. This gives the protein CATSDNRVTEAFF.

The chain recombines TRBV7-2 with TRBJ2-2; D is ambiguous. The V end lost 1 base, the J end lost 13 bases, and 16 bases lay between the germline ends. The CDR3 is 14 residues long. Germline-derived CDR1 and CDR2 are SGHTA and FQGNSA. The CDR3 sequence is CASSLDRADKGLFF. The CDR3 nucleotides read TGTGCCAGCAGCTTAGATAGGGCGGATAAAGGGCTGTTTTTT. The variable domain in full, with the rest retrieved from reference TRBV7-2 and TRBJ2-2, is GAGVSQSPSNKVTEKGKDVELRCDPISGHTALYWYRQSLGQGLEFLIYFQGNSAPDKSGLPSDRFSAERTGGSVSTLTIQRTQQEDSAVYLCASSLDRADKGLFFGEGSRLTVL.